This T cell receptor (beta chain) was retrieved from a study of T cells in narcolepsy. As for the study in general: Enrolled donors included narcolepsy type 1 or type 2 patients and healthy controls.

The CDR3 sequence is 15 residues long. Germline-derived CDR1 and CDR2 are KGHSH and LQKENI. Losses at the gene ends were 4 bases for V and 1 base for J; bases not matched to a gene: 6. The repertoire was sequenced with immunoSEQ multiplex PCR; TCRdb's copy has only in-frame clones and lacks some. The sample holds some 30,000 clones; about 87% are singletons and the top ten take approximately 0.9%. The chain employs TRBV18 and TRBJ2-7; TRBD2 matches at 8 bases. The TCR originated in a human donor in good health. The specimen was memory (CD45RA-) CD4+ T cells from blood. The CDR3 loop reads CASSLSGGESYEQYF. The CDR3 DNA reads as TGTGCCAGCTCACTTTCGGGAGGGGAGTCCTACGAGCAGTACTTC.